These T cell receptor beta chains were read from a single sample in a study of siplizumab effects on memory and regulatory T cells. Sequencing used immunoSEQ multiplex PCR; TCRdb keeps in-frame clones, though not all of them. The sample yields tens of thousands of clones, 80% to 95% seen once. Sequenced input: CD8+ T cells sorted from blood. These receptors were taken from a human donor in good health. The CDR3 runs from the conserved cysteine through the conserved F or W. The D gene is left open where the match is weak. Rows may omit the clone size; those that give it use once, few, many or a size class.

J gene: TRBJ1-5; clone size: NA; V gene: TRBV6-1; D gene: NA; CDR3 protein: CASSEADSYNQPQHF; CDR3 DNA: TGTGCCAGCAGTGAAGCGGACAGCTACAATCAGCCCCAGCATTTT
J gene: TRBJ2-7; clone size: NA; V gene: TRBV11-3; D gene: NA; CDR3 protein: CASSLESAASSYEQYF; CDR3 DNA: TGTGCCAGCAGCTTAGAGTCGGCCGCTAGCTCCTACGAGCAGTACTTC
J gene: TRBJ2-7; clone size: NA; V gene: TRBV7-6; D gene: TRBD1; CDR3 protein: CASSLEGQGPYEQYF; CDR3 DNA: TGTGCCAGCAGCTTAGAGGGACAGGGTCCCTACGAGCAGTACTTC
J gene: TRBJ1-1; clone size: NA; V gene: TRBV18; D gene: TRBD1; CDR3 protein: CASSPGRLGTVNTEAFF; CDR3 DNA: TGTGCCAGCTCACCAGGGCGGTTAGGGACAGTGAACACTGAAGCTTTCTTT
J gene: TRBJ2-7; clone size: NA; V gene: TRBV7-6; D gene: TRBD2; CDR3 protein: CASSGGGLAGVNEQYF; CDR3 DNA: TGTGCCAGCAGCGGGGGGGGACTAGCGGGAGTCAACGAGCAGTACTTC
J gene: TRBJ1-1; clone size: NA; V gene: TRBV4-1; D gene: NA; CDR3 protein: CASSRPGLQELNTEAFF; CDR3 DNA: TGCGCCAGCAGCCGACCAGGCCTACAGGAACTGAACACTGAAGCTTTCTTT
J gene: TRBJ2-7; clone size: NA; V gene: TRBV7-9; D gene: NA; CDR3 protein: CASSFDSYEQYF; CDR3 DNA: TGTGCCAGCAGCTTCGACTCGTACGAGCAGTACTTC
J gene: TRBJ2-1; clone size: NA; V gene: TRBV9; D gene: NA; CDR3 protein: CASRVGDSGEQFF; CDR3 DNA: TGTGCCAGCCGAGTCGGAGACTCTGGCGAGCAGTTCTTC
J gene: TRBJ2-7; clone size: NA; V gene: TRBV14; D gene: TRBD1; CDR3 protein: CASSPWTGYEQYF; CDR3 DNA: TGTGCCAGCAGCCCCTGGACAGGCTACGAGCAGTACTTC
J gene: TRBJ2-7; clone size: NA; V gene: TRBV2; D gene: NA; CDR3 protein: CASQGSSYEQYF; CDR3 DNA: TGCGCCAGCCAGGGGAGCTCCTACGAGCAGTACTTC
J gene: TRBJ2-3; clone size: NA; V gene: TRBV5-1; D gene: NA; CDR3 protein: CASSLYLIVGGVTDTQYF; CDR3 DNA: TGCGCCAGCAGCTTGTATCTAATTGTTGGCGGGGTCACAGATACGCAGTATTTT
J gene: TRBJ2-3; clone size: NA; V gene: TRBV4-1; D gene: TRBD2; CDR3 protein: CASSRVLAGGPTDTQYF; CDR3 DNA: TGCGCCAGCAGCCGAGTCCTAGCGGGGGGGCCCACAGATACGCAGTATTTT
J gene: TRBJ1-4; clone size: NA; V gene: TRBV19; D gene: NA; CDR3 protein: CASSIGQGGEKLFF; CDR3 DNA: TGTGCCAGTAGTATAGGGCAGGGCGGTGAAAAACTGTTTTTT
J gene: TRBJ2-1; clone size: NA; V gene: TRBV7-3; D gene: TRBD1; CDR3 protein: CASSLTQGGRNEQFF; CDR3 DNA: TGTGCCAGCAGCTTAACACAGGGGGGAAGGAATGAGCAGTTCTTC
J gene: TRBJ2-7; clone size: once; V gene: TRBV19; D gene: TRBD2; CDR3 protein: CASSLAGTSYEQYF; CDR3 DNA: TGTGCCAGTAGTTTAGCGGGAACCTCCTACGAGCAGTACTTC
J gene: TRBJ2-6; clone size: NA; V gene: TRBV12-5; D gene: NA; CDR3 protein: CASGLVQVASGANVLTF; CDR3 DNA: TGTGCTAGTGGTTTGGTACAGGTGGCCAGTGGGGCCAACGTCCTGACTTTC
J gene: TRBJ2-7; clone size: NA; V gene: TRBV25-1; D gene: TRBD1; CDR3 protein: CASTGTGYEQYF; CDR3 DNA: TGTGCCAGCACGGGGACAGGGTACGAGCAGTACTTC
J gene: TRBJ1-1; clone size: few; V gene: TRBV19; D gene: NA; CDR3 protein: CATAQEMNTEAFF; CDR3 DNA: TGTGCCACGGCACAGGAGATGAACACTGAAGCTTTCTTT
J gene: TRBJ1-6; clone size: NA; V gene: TRBV5-1; D gene: NA; CDR3 protein: CASSADRRAYNSPLHF; CDR3 DNA: TGCGCCAGCAGCGCCGACAGGAGGGCCTATAATTCACCCCTCCACTTT
J gene: TRBJ2-4; clone size: NA; V gene: TRBV27; D gene: NA; CDR3 protein: CASSSEEGPNIQYF; CDR3 DNA: TGTGCCAGCAGCTCCGAGGAGGGGCCGAACATTCAGTACTTC
J gene: TRBJ2-7; clone size: NA; V gene: TRBV10-1; D gene: TRBD1; CDR3 protein: CASSEDRELSYEQYF; CDR3 DNA: TGCGCCAGCAGTGAGGACAGGGAATTATCCTACGAGCAGTACTTC
J gene: TRBJ2-2; clone size: once; V gene: TRBV7-2; D gene: TRBD2; CDR3 protein: CASSLEPGGTGELFF; CDR3 DNA: TGTGCCAGCAGCTTAGAACCGGGAGGCACCGGGGAGCTGTTTTTT
J gene: TRBJ2-3; clone size: NA; V gene: TRBV7-9; D gene: TRBD2; CDR3 protein: CASSLVSGGHDTDTQYF; CDR3 DNA: TGTGCCAGCAGCTTAGTTAGCGGGGGGCACGACACAGATACGCAGTATTTT